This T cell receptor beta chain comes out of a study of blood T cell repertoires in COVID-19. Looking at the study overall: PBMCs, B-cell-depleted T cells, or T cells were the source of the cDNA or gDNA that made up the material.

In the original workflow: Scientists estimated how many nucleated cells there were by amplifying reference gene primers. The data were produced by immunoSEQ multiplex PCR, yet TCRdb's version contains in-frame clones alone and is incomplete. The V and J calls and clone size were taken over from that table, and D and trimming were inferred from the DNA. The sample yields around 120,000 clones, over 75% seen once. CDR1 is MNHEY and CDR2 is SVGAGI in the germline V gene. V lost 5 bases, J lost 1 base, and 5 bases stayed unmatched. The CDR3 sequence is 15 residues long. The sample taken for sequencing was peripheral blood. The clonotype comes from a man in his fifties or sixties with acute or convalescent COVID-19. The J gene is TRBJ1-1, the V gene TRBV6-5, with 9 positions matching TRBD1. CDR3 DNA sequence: TGTGCCAGCAGTAACAGGGGGCTTGGGAACACTGAAGCTTTCTTT. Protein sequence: CASSNRGLGNTEAFF.